This TCR beta chain originates from a study of patients and donors after allogeneic stem cell transplantation. In TCRdb, the RT-PCR reads were re-called with MiXCR into one record per CDR3 protein. The sample holds 150,000 to 200,000 distinct CDR3 sequences, approximately 28% seen once. This sequence originates from a human donor who was either an allogeneic HSCT recipient or a stem cell or donor lymphocyte infusion donor (not recorded which). It is not recorded whose cells these are; they may come from a transplant donor. Sequences were obtained from blood, either unsorted or a sorted T cell fraction (not recorded which).

The CDR3 region has the DNA TGTGCCAGCAGCGTAGCTCCACTAGTTGCCTACAATGAGCAGTTCTTC. Protein: CASSVAPLVAYNEQFF. The chain combines TRBV9 with TRBJ2-1, with TRBD2 as a possible D gene (5 bases). The CDR3 runs 16 residues. Trimming left V 0 bases short and J 2 bases short, with 12 bases between. In germline, CDR1 is SGDLS, CDR2 YYNGEE.